Below are 25 T cell receptor beta chains sequenced from a single sample in a study of blood T cells in healthy people across ages (dated by TCRdb to 2014 to 2015). Libraries were built with 5' RACE. Sequencer: Illumina HiSeq 2500. A second roughly 6 to 11 cycle PCR used a sample-barcoded 5' primer and a J-beta primer mix. Starting from the raw public reads, TCRdb applied fastp trimming at Q25, assembled clones with MiXCR and retained in-frame beta chains. Rows are combined by CDR3 protein, so each entry shows the most common genes and DNA. This sample holds 700,000 to 950,000 distinct CDR3 sequences; roughly 60% were observed only once. The ten largest clones take up 22% of the sample. The source material was blood. These receptors came from a man younger than 40 in good health.

This chain joins TRBV20-1 and TRBJ1-1; 10 positions agree with TRBD1. CDR1 DFQATT and CDR2 SNEGSKA come from the germline V gene (reference sequence). The CDR3 is 14 residues long. The CDR3 here is CSLTGTGVEAEAFF. In DNA form, the CDR3 reads TGCAGCCTGACCGGGACAGGGGTTGAGGCTGAAGCTTTCTTT.

The gene calls are TRBV28 and TRBJ2-1, with 8 bases matching TRBD1. With 5 bases clipped from V and 10 bases from J, the junction kept 16 bases outside the gene matches. Germline V gives CDR1 MDHEN, CDR2 SYDVKM. This CDR3 is 16 amino acids long. The CDR3 DNA reads as TGTGCCAGCAGTCCAGTTCGGAACAGGGGGAAGAAGGAGCAGTTCTTC. Protein sequence: CASSPVRNRGKKEQFF.

This clonotype occurred a few times. In DNA, the CDR3 is TGTGCCAGCAGTTACCCGGGGGAGAGGGTCACCGAGCAGTACTTC. Encoded protein: CASSYPGERVTEQYF. This chain uses TRBV28 with TRBJ2-7; weak D call: TRBD2 (6 bases). The CDR3 is made up of 15 amino acids. Germline V gene data show CDR1 as MDHEN and CDR2 as SYDVKM. V was pared by 4 bases and J by 6 bases, with 19 bases between.

The chain employs TRBV9 and TRBJ2-5, with D tentatively TRBD2 (5 bases). CDR1 SGDLS and CDR2 YYNGEE come from the germline V gene. The V end lost 0 bases, the J end lost 11 bases, and 11 bases lay between the germline ends. This CDR3 comprises 12 residues. This CDR3 is CASSVGESEQYF. As DNA, the CDR3 is TGTGCCAGCAGCGTAGGGGAGAGTGAGCAGTACTTC.

The CDR3 nucleotides are TGTGCCAGCAGCCCCGGACAGGGGGTGGGTTCACCCCTCCACTTT. Translation gives CASSPGQGVGSPLHF. The J gene is TRBJ1-6, the V gene TRBV7-2, with 10 nucleotides matching TRBD1. Germline V gene data show CDR1 as SGHTA and CDR2 as FQGNSA. V was clipped by 5 bases and J by 9 bases; unmatched bases: 7. The CDR3 is made up of 15 amino acids.

This clonotype was detected only a few times. V is TRBV10-3 and J is TRBJ2-7; D unresolved. Trimming left V 5 bases short and J 3 bases short, with 8 bases between. CDR1 is ENHRY, CDR2 SYGVKD, per germline. The CDR3 has 12 amino acids. CDR3 amino acids: CAISQRGYEQYF. CDR3 nucleotide sequence: TGTGCCATCAGTCAACGAGGCTACGAGCAGTACTTC.

CDR3 region: CASSEYTSNTGELFF. Here the CDR3 DNA reads TGTGCCAGCAGTGAATATACTAGTAACACCGGGGAGCTGTTTTTT. The chain combines TRBV25-1 with TRBJ2-2, with D tentatively TRBD2 (5 bases). CDR1 and CDR2 (germline): MGHDK, SYGVNS. Trimming shortened V by 0 bases and J by 2 bases, and 7 bases separated the two germline ends. The CDR3 contains 15 residues.

The chain combines TRBV5-5 with TRBJ2-1; possible D gene TRBD1, 5 bases. CDR3 length: 15 amino acids. CDR1 is SGHKS, CDR2 YYEKEE, per germline (reference sequence). The V end lost 2 bases, the J end lost 3 bases, and 12 bases lay between the germline ends. The CDR3 loop reads CASSFRESRYNEQFF. CDR3 nucleotide sequence: TGTGCCAGCAGCTTCAGGGAAAGTCGCTACAATGAGCAGTTCTTC. Full variable domain (remainder filled in from reference TRBV5-5 and TRBJ2-1): DAGVTQSPTHLIKTRGQQVTLRCSPISGHKSVSWYQQVLGQGPQFIFQYYEKEERGRGNFPDRFSARQFPNYSSELNVNALLLGDSALYLCASSFRESRYNEQFFGPGTRLTVL.

The V and J genes are TRBV7-9 and TRBJ1-1; D may be TRBD1 (5 bases). Germline CDR1 is SEHNR and CDR2 is FQNEAQ (reference sequence). V lost 8 bases and J 4 bases, leaving 17 bases between the germline ends. The CDR3 spans 14 residues. The CDR3 loop reads CASLLGGGGTEAFF. CDR3 bases: TGTGCCAGCCTCCTTGGGGGTGGGGGCACTGAAGCTTTCTTT. The variable domain in full, completed from reference TRBV7-9 and TRBJ1-1, reads DTGVSQNPRHKITKRGQNVTFRCDPISEHNRLYWYRQTLGQGPEFLTYFQNEAQLEKSRLLSDRFSAERPKGSFSTLEIQRTEQGDSAMYLCASLLGGGGTEAFFGQGTRLTVV.

This clonotype has more than one count but fewer than ten. V and J are TRBV25-1 and TRBJ2-6; a weak D match, TRBD2 (5 bases). With 7 bases removed from V and 5 bases from J, the gap between germline ends came to 6 bases. The germline CDR1 and CDR2 sequences are MGHDK and SYGVNS. The CDR3 consists of 12 residues. Here the CDR3 DNA reads TGTGCCAGCACCGGGAGGGCCAACGTCCTGACTTTC. Protein sequence: CASTGRANVLTF.

The chain links TRBV4-1 to TRBJ2-3, with D perhaps assigned TRBD1 or TRBD2 (6 bases each). The length of the CDR3 is 14 residues. From germline, CDR1 is MGHRA and CDR2 YSYEKL. V shed 2 bases and J shed 4 bases, with 10 bases lying between them. CDR3 residues: CASSQKGGADTQYF. The CDR3, as DNA: TGCGCCAGCAGCCAAAAGGGGGGAGCAGATACGCAGTATTTT.

The chain couples TRBV20-1 to TRBJ1-2; D uncertain. CDR1 and CDR2 from the germline V gene are DFQATT and SNEGSKA (reference sequence). The CDR3 loop spans 14 amino acids. The ends were cut back, 5 bases at V and 0 bases at J, with 13 bases in the middle. The CDR3, as DNA: TGCAGTGCTTACGCGGGTGGAGCTAACTATGGCTACACCTTC. Translating gives CSAYAGGANYGYTF.

The rearrangement links TRBV28 to TRBJ2-7; D unclear. The germline V gene encodes CDR1 MDHEN and CDR2 SYDVKM. Trimming left V 7 bases short and J 0 bases short, with 10 bases between. This CDR3 spans 13 amino acids. The DNA for the CDR3 is TGTGCCAGCACCGGCGGTAGCTCCTACGAGCAGTACTTC. This codes for CASTGGSSYEQYF.

This clonotype has just a few counts. The chain links TRBV24-1 to TRBJ2-1; D is perhaps TRBD1 (6 bases). V was shortened by 4 bases and J by 15 bases, with 18 bases between the two germline ends. The CDR3 covers 13 residues. The germline V gene encodes CDR1 KGHDR and CDR2 SFDVKD. DNA for the CDR3: TGTGCCACCAGTGAATATACAGGGTTATCTCGGTTCTTC. As protein: CATSEYTGLSRFF.

The V and J genes are TRBV20-1 and TRBJ2-1, with unresolved D. This CDR3 contains 14 residues. Germline values: CDR1 DFQATT, CDR2 SNEGSKA (reference sequence). Trimming cost V 5 bases and J 0 bases, with 11 bases left between them. The CDR3 DNA reads TGCAGTGCTCCTTCTCCAGTCTCCTACAATGAGCAGTTCTTC. Its protein product is CSAPSPVSYNEQFF.

Ten or more counts support this clonotype. In nucleotides, the CDR3 is TGTGCCAGCAGCGTAGCCCAAGGGGATACAGATACGCAGTATTTT. This gives the protein CASSVAQGDTDTQYF. The rearrangement uses TRBV9 and TRBJ2-3, with D maybe TRBD1 (5 bases). The CDR3 sequence is 15 residues long. Trimming stripped 0 bases from V and 3 bases from J, with 11 bases between. From germline, CDR1 is SGDLS and CDR2 YYNGEE.

This clonotype was observed a handful of times. The chain couples TRBV20-1 to TRBJ2-3; D uncertain. V lost 3 bases and J 6 bases, leaving 7 bases between the germline ends. The germline CDR1 and CDR2 sequences are DFQATT and SNEGSKA (reference sequence). The CDR3 length is 11 residues. DNA of the CDR3: TGCAGTGCTAGCTTGGTGGATACGCAGTATTTT. Protein sequence: CSASLVDTQYF.

V is TRBV11-3 and J is TRBJ2-1; no firm D call. The germline CDR1 and CDR2 sequences are SGHNT and YENEEA. Deletions cut 3 bases from V and 5 bases from J, with 8 bases between. The CDR3 is 13 amino acids. CDR3 in amino acids: CASSFENDNEQFF. CDR3 nucleotides: TGTGCCAGCAGCTTCGAAAACGACAATGAGCAGTTCTTC.

The chain links TRBV2 to TRBJ2-3, with D perhaps matching TRBD1 (6 bases). V dropped 7 bases and J dropped 2 bases, with 13 bases sitting between them. Germline values: CDR1 SNHLY, CDR2 FYNNEI. There are 14 residues in the CDR3. Here the CDR3 reads CASKVKGVTDTQYF. The CDR3 bases are TGTGCCAGCAAGGTGAAGGGGGTCACAGATACGCAGTATTTT.

The chain recombines TRBV5-1 with TRBJ2-3; the D gene is possibly TRBD2 (6 bases). Germline CDR1 SGHRS, CDR2 YFSETQ. This CDR3 has 17 residues. V gave up 1 base and J gave up 0 bases, with 15 bases separating them. CDR3 in amino acids: CASSLQTPGLSTDTQYF. CDR3 coding DNA: TGCGCCAGCAGCTTGCAAACCCCGGGACTTAGCACAGATACGCAGTATTTT. The full variable domain, with the rest looked up from reference TRBV5-1 and TRBJ2-3, is KAGVTQTPRYLIKTRGQQVTLSCSPISGHRSVSWYQQTPGQGLQFLFEYFSETQRNKGNFPGRFSGRQFSNSRSEMNVSTLELGDSALYLCASSLQTPGLSTDTQYFGPGTRLTVL.

V gene TRBV6-5 combines with J gene TRBJ2-3, with a tentative D call TRBD2 (5 bases). Trimming took 2 bases from V and 6 from J, leaving 9 bases between them. The CDR3 length is 13 residues. Germline CDR1 is MNHEY and CDR2 is SVGAGI. CDR3 protein: CASSYRDVDTQYF. The DNA for the CDR3 is TGTGCCAGCAGTTACCGGGATGTTGATACGCAGTATTTT.

This clonotype was observed a single time. The gene calls are TRBV10-3 and TRBJ2-1; 12 positions match TRBD2. The DNA matches TRBJ2-7 better at its end, which makes the J call doubtful. Per germline, CDR1 ENHRY and CDR2 SYGVKD. The CDR3 runs 15 residues. The CDR3 reads CAISLLAGGDNEQYF. CDR3 nucleotides: TGTGCCATCAGTCTACTAGCGGGAGGAGACAATGAGCAGTACTTC.

The chain couples TRBV5-1 to TRBJ2-3, with D perhaps matching TRBD1 or TRBD2 (6 bases each). The germline CDR1 and CDR2 sequences are SGHRS and YFSETQ. Deletions cut 7 bases from V and 2 bases from J, with 23 bases between. The CDR3 has 17 residues. In DNA, the CDR3 is TGCGCCAGCCCCGCGGGGAGATCAACAGGGTCCACAGATACGCAGTATTTT. This translates into CASPAGRSTGSTDTQYF.

This sequence joins TRBV3-1 and TRBJ2-5; TRBD2 agrees at 10 bases. CDR1 and CDR2 from the germline V gene are LGHDT and YNNKEL (reference sequence). The V gene end was trimmed by 2 bases and the J gene end by 5 bases; junction bases not matched to a gene: 8. This CDR3 comprises 16 residues. This chain's CDR3 is CASSQRERGGYETQYF. CDR3 bases: TGTGCCAGCAGCCAACGAGAGCGGGGGGGATATGAGACCCAGTACTTC.

CDR3 amino acids: CASSLTGDGYEKLFF. The CDR3, as DNA: TGTGCCAGCAGTTTAACAGGGGATGGGTATGAAAAACTGTTTTTT. This chain joins TRBV6-5 and TRBJ1-4; 7 bases agree with TRBD1. With V trimmed by 4 bases and J by 6 bases, 8 bases remained unmatched. Germline CDR1 reads MNHEY; CDR2 reads SVGAGI. This CDR3 has 15 amino acids.